The clone carrying this TCR beta chain has only one observation. Antigen: not known. Specified time point: week 3, after first cycle of checkpoint inhibitor. Prior systemic cancer therapy, immunosuppressant use and other active malignancies excluded patients. Per germline, CDR1 SGHDT and CDR2 YYEEEE. Unmatched junction bases numbered 15, after V lost 4 bases and J lost 5 bases. This CDR3 contains 19 residues. This sample stems from a study of blood T cell dynamics during melanoma immunotherapy. Every bulk PBMC sample received the same 350 ng of DNA. Data came from immunoSEQ multiplex PCR; TCRdb stores just in-frame clones and leaves some out. The table lists some 5,900 clones, more than 65% of them singletons, with about a tenth in the top ten. Study-wide results and caveats: Unlike progressors, later disease-control patients had W3 repertoires gaining clonality or diversity.

The V gene is TRBV5-6, the J gene TRBJ1-6, with TRBD1 matching over 10 bases. This material consisted of blood, taken from a patient treated with checkpoint blockade. The clonotype was recovered from a human donor with melanoma. The CDR3 bases are TGTGCCAGCAGCCCCTGGGACAGGGGTTATAACGTCCATAATTCACCCCTCCACTTT. Translating it yields CASSPWDRGYNVHNSPLHF.